This T cell receptor beta chain was recovered during a study of blood T cell repertoires in COVID-19. Study overall: The origin of the acute and convalescent COVID-19 samples was the United States, Italy and Spain.

CDR3 length equals 18 residues. Germline CDR1 reads LGHDT; CDR2 reads YNNKEL (reference sequence). Germline trimming cut 4 bases from V and 0 bases from J; bases unmatched to any gene: 9. The authors' processing: Reference gene primer amplification gave nucleated cell count estimates. Method: immunoSEQ multiplex PCR; TCRdb's copy keeps in-frame clones and lacks some. V and J calls and clone size are those listed in that table; D and trimming were worked out from the DNA. Of 110,000 or so clones in the sample, about 78% are singletons; the top ten hold approximately 4.3%. The receptor was derived from a human donor in a cohort sampled during active or convalescent COVID-19. This chain uses TRBV3-1 (or the pseudogene TRBV3-2) with TRBJ1-6; 7 nucleotides line up with TRBD1. The specimen was peripheral blood. For the CDR3, the DNA is TGTGCCAGCAGCCCTAGGGACAGTTCCCTCTCCTATAATTCACCCCTCCACTTT. This sequence encodes CASSPRDSSLSYNSPLHF.